This T cell receptor beta chain was sequenced for a study of control samples from healthy donors and cancer patients. Assay used: immunoSEQ multiplex PCR; TCRdb lists only in-frame clones, some missing. The sample includes about 160,000 clones, 96% of them seen just once. The CDR3 runs to 14 residues. Germline V lookup: CDR1 KGHSH, CDR2 LQKENI. Trimming removed 3 bases from V and 2 bases from J; junction bases left unmatched: 4. The sample taken for sequencing was blood. The clonotype originates from a woman in her 30s in good health. The J gene is TRBJ2-7, the V gene TRBV18; 7 positions agree with TRBD1. This chain's CDR3 is CASSPTGRAYEQYF. The CDR3 bases are TGTGCCAGCTCACCGACAGGGAGAGCCTACGAGCAGTACTTC.